The sequence of this T cell receptor (beta chain) was determined in a study of regulatory T cells. CDR1 SEHNR and CDR2 FQNEAQ come from the germline V gene (reference sequence). The CDR3 runs to 18 residues. J gave up 4 bases and V 4 bases, and 11 bases lay outside the gene matches. The primer mix had 52 TRBV and 13 TRBJ primers. Sequencing was performed with immunoSEQ multiplex PCR; in TCRdb, only in-frame clones are kept and a portion is missing. The sample has just over 20,000 clones, approximately 93% seen once. All CD3G-deficient patients showed autoimmunity, more severe in two. The sample taken for sequencing was CD8+ T cells sorted from blood. The rearrangement joins TRBV7-9 to TRBJ2-2; TRBD1 agrees at 11 bases. The TCR originated in a child aged 2 to 10 with CD3G deficiency. The CDR3 is CASSSSDRGHSLTGELFF. The CDR3 nucleotides are TGTGCCAGCAGCTCCTCGGACAGGGGGCATTCCCTCACCGGGGAGCTGTTTTTT. Supplemented by reference TRBV7-9 and TRBJ2-2, the full variable domain reads DTGVSQNPRHKITKRGQNVTFRCDPISEHNRLYWYRQTLGQGPEFLTYFQNEAQLEKSRLLSDRFSAERPKGSFSTLEIQRTEQGDSAMYLCASSSSDRGHSLTGELFFGEGSRLTVL.